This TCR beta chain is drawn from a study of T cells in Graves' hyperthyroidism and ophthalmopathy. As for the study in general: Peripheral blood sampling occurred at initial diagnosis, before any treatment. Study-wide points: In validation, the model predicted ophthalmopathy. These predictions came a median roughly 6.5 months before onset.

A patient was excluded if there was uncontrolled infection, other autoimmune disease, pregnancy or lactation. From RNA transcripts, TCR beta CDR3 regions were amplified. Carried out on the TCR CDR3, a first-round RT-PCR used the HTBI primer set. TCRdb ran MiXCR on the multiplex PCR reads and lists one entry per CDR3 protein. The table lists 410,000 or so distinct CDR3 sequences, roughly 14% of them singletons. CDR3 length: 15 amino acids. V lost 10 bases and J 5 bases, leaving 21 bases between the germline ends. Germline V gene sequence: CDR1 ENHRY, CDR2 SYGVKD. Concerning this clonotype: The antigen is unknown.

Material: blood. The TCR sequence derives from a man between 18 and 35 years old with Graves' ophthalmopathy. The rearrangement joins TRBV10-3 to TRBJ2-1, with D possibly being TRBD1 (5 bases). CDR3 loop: CASTPGPRIDNEQFF. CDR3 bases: TGTGCCAGTACCCCAGGGCCCCGTATCGACAATGAGCAGTTCTTC.